Sequencing of this TCR beta chain was carried out in a study of response to subunit inactivated influenza vaccine. About this clonotype itself: Its antigen is undetermined.

Study-wide findings and caveats: Authors suggested seasonal influenza vaccinations each recruit few new T cells.

The ends lost 4 bases at V and 5 bases at J; junction bases unmatched: 14. Germline V lookup: CDR1 SEHNR, CDR2 FQNEAQ (reference sequence). The CDR3 runs 17 residues. One entry per CDR3 protein results from TCRdb running MiXCR on the RT-PCR reads. The sample has 800,000 to 1,000,000 distinct CDR3 sequences, about 20% seen once. The sequencing used PBMCs from blood, collected more than 4 days after vaccination. The origin of this receptor is a man aged 45 to 65 who received an inactivated influenza vaccine. The chain carries TRBV7-9 and TRBJ2-7; 10 nucleotides line up with TRBD1. This CDR3 is CASSSLHSGTGEDEQYF. DNA of the CDR3: TGTGCCAGCAGCTCACTTCATTCCGGGACAGGGGAGGACGAGCAGTACTTC.